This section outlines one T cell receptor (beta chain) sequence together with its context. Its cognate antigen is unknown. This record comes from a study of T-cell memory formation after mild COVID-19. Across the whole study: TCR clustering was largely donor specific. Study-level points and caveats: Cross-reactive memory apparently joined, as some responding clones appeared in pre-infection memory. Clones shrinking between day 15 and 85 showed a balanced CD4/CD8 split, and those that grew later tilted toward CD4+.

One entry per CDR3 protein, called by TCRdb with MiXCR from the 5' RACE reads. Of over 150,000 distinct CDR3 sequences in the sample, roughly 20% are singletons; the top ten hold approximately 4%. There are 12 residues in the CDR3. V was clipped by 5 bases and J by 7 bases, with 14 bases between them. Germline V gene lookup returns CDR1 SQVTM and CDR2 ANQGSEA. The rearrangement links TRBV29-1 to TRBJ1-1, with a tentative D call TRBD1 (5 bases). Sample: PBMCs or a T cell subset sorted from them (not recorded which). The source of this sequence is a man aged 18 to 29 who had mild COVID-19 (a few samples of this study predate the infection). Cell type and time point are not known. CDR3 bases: TGCAGCGTTCAACAGGCTACTAATGAAGCTTTCTTT. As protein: CSVQQATNEAFF.